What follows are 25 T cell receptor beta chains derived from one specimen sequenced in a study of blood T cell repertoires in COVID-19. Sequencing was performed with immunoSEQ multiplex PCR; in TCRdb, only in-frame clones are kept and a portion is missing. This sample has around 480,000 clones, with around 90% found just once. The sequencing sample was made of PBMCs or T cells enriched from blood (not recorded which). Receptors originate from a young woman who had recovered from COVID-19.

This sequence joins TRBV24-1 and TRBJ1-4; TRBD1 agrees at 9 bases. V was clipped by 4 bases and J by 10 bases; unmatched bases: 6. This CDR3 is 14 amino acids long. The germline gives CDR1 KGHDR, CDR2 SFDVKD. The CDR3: CATSEGTGNRKLFF. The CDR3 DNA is TGTGCCACCAGTGAGGGGACAGGGAATAGAAAACTGTTTTTT.

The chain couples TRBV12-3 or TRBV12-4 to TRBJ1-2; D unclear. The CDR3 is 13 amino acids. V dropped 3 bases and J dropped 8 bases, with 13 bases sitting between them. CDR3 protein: CASSFSFLGGYTF. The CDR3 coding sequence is TGTGCCAGCAGTTTTAGCTTCCTCGGGGGCTACACCTTC.

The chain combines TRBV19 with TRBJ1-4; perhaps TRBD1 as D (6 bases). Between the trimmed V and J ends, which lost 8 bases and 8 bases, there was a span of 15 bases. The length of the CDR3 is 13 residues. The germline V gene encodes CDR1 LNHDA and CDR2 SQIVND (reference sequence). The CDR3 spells CASFDRPGEKLFF. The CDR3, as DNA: TGTGCCAGTTTTGACAGGCCTGGAGAAAAACTGTTTTTT.

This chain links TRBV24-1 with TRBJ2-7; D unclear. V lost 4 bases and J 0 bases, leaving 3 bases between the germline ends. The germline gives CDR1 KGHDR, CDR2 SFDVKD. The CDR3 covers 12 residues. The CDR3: CATSDSSYEQYF. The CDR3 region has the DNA TGTGCCACCAGTGACAGCTCCTACGAGCAGTACTTC.

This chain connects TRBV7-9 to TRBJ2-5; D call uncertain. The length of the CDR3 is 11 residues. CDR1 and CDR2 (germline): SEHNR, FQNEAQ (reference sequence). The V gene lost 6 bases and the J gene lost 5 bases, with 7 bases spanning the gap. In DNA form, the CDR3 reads TGTGCCAGCAGTCCCCGGGAGACCCAGTACTTC. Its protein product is CASSPRETQYF.

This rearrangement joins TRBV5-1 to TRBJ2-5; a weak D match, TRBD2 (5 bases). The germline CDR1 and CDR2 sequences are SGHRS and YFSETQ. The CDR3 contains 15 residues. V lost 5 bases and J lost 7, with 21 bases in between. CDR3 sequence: CASRSAILETGTQYF. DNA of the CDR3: TGCGCCAGCAGATCAGCCATACTAGAAACTGGGACCCAGTACTTC.

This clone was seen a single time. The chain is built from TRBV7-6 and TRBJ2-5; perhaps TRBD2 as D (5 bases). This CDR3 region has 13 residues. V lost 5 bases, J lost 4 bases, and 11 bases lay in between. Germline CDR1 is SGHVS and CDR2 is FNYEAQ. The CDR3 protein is CASSPNSAETQYF. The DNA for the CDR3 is TGTGCCAGCAGCCCCAATAGCGCAGAGACCCAGTACTTC.

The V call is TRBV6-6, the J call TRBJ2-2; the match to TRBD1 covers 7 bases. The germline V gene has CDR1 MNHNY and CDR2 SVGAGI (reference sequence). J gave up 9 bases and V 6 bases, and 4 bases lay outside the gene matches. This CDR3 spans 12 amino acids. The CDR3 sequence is CASSRQGRELFF. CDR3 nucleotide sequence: TGTGCCAGCAGCAGACAGGGCCGGGAGCTGTTTTTT.

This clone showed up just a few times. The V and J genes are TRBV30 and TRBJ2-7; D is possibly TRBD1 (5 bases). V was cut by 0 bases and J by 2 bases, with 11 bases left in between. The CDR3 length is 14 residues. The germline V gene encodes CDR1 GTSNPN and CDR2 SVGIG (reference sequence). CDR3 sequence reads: CAWSVKTVAYEQYF. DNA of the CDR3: TGTGCCTGGAGTGTGAAGACAGTAGCCTACGAGCAGTACTTC.

The CDR3 region is CASSLPPGAHGYTF. DNA of the CDR3: TGTGCCAGCAGTTTACCCCCAGGGGCCCATGGCTACACCTTC. The chain links TRBV28 to TRBJ1-2; a weak D match, TRBD1 (6 bases). CDR3 size: 14 residues. V lost 2 bases and J 6 bases, leaving 13 bases between the germline ends. Germline CDR1 and CDR2: MDHEN and SYDVKM.

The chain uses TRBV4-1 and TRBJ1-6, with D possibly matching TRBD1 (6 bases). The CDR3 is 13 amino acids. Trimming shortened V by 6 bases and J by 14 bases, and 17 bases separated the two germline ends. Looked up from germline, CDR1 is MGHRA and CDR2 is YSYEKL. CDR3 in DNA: TGCGCCAGCAGAGCTACAGGGAAGAGGACCCTCCACTTT. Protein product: CASRATGKRTLHF.

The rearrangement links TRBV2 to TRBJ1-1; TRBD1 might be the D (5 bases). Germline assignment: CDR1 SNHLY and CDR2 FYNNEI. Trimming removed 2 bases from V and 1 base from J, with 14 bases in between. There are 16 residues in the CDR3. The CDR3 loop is CASSEPQGGTNTEAFF. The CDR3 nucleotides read TGTGCCAGCAGTGAACCCCAGGGCGGGACGAACACTGAAGCTTTCTTT. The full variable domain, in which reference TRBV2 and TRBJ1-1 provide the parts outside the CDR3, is EPEVTQTPSHQVTQMGQEVILRCVPISNHLYFYWYRQILGQKVEFLVSFYNNEISEKSEIFDDQFSVERPDGSNFTLKIRSTKLEDSAMYFCASSEPQGGTNTEAFFGQGTRLTVV.

The CDR3 protein is CASSQGLAGRLVQFF. CDR3 DNA sequence: TGCGCCAGCAGCCAGGGACTAGCGGGGCGGCTCGTGCAGTTCTTC. V and J are TRBV4-1 and TRBJ2-1; 13 positions agree with TRBD2. The CDR3 runs 15 residues. Germline-derived CDR1 and CDR2 are MGHRA and YSYEKL. Trimming removed 3 bases from V and 12 bases from J; junction bases left unmatched: 8.

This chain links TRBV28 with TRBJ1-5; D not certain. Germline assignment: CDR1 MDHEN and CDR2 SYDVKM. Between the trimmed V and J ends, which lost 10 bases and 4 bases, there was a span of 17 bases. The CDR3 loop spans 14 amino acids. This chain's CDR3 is CATHRRQENQPQHF. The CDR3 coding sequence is TGTGCCACCCATCGGAGGCAGGAGAATCAGCCCCAGCATTTT.

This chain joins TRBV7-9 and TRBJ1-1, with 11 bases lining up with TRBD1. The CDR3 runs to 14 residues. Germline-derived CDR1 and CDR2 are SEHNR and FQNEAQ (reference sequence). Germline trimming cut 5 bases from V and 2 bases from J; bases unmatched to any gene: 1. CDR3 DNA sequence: TGTGCCAGCAGCCGGACAGGGGGCAACACTGAAGCTTTCTTT. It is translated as CASSRTGGNTEAFF.

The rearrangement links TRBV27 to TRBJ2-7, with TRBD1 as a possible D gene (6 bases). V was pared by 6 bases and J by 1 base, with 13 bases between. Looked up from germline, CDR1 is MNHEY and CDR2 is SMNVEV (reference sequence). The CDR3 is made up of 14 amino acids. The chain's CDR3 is CASRIRGPSYEQYF. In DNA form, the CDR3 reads TGTGCCAGCAGGATCAGGGGACCTTCCTACGAGCAGTACTTC.

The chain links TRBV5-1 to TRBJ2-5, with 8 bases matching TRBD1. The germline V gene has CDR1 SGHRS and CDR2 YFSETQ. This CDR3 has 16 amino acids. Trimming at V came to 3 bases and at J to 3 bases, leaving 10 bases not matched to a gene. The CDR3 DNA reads TGCGCCAGCAGCTACGACCGACAGGGGAAGGAAGAGACCCAGTACTTC. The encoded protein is CASSYDRQGKEETQYF. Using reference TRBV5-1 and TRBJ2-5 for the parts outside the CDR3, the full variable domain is KAGVTQTPRYLIKTRGQQVTLSCSPISGHRSVSWYQQTPGQGLQFLFEYFSETQRNKGNFPGRFSGRQFSNSRSEMNVSTLELGDSALYLCASSYDRQGKEETQYFGPGTRLLVL.

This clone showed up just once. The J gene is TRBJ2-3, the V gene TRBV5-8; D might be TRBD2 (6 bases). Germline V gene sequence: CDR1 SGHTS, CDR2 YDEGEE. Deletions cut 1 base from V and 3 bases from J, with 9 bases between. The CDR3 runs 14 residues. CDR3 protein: CASSLRGGTDTQYF. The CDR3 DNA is TGTGCCAGCAGCTTGAGGGGAGGAACAGATACGCAGTATTTT.

CDR3 region: CASFWEVGDTIYF. For the CDR3, the DNA is TGTGCCAGCTTCTGGGAGGTCGGCGACACCATATATTTT. The chain is built from TRBV12-3 or TRBV12-4 and TRBJ1-3; D gene ambiguous. The CDR3 is 13 residues long. V gave up 8 bases and J gave up 8 bases, with 16 bases separating them.

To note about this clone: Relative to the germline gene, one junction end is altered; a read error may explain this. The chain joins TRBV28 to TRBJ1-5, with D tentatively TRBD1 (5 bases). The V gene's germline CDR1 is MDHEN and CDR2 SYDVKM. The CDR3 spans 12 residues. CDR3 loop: CASRGGDSPEDF. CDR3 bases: TGTGCCAGCAGGGGCGGGGACTCCCCTGAGGATTTT.

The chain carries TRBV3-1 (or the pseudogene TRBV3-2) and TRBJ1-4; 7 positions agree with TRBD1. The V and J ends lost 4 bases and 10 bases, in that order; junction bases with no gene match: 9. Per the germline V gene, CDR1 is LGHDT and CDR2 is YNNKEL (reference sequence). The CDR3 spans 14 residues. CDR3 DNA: TGTGCCAGCAGCCCCTCGCAGGGGGTATCAAAACTGTTTTTT. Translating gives CASSPSQGVSKLFF.

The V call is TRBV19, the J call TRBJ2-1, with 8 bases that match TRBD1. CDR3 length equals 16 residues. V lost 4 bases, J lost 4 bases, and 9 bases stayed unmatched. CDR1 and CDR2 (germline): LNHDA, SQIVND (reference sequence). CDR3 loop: CASSKSPGTGYNEQFF. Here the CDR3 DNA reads TGTGCCAGTAGTAAGAGTCCCGGGACAGGTTACAATGAGCAGTTCTTC. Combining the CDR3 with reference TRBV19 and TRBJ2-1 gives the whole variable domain DGGITQSPKYLFRKEGQNVTLSCEQNLNHDAMYWYRQDPGQGLRLIYYSQIVNDFQKGDIAEGYSVSREKKESFPLTVTSAQKNPTAFYLCASSKSPGTGYNEQFFGPGTRLTVL.

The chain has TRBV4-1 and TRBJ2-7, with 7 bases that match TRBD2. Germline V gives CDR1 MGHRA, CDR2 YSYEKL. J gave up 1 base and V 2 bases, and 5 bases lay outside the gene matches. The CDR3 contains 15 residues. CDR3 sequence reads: CASSQSGRGSYEQYF. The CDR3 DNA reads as TGCGCCAGCAGCCAATCCGGGCGGGGGTCCTACGAGCAGTACTTC.

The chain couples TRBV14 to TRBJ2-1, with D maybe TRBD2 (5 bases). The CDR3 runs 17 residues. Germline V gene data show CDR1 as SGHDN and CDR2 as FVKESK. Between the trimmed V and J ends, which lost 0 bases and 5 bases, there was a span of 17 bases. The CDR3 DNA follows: TGTGCCAGCAGCCAAGACATCGGTCTAGCTGGCGACAATGAGCAGTTCTTC. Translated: CASSQDIGLAGDNEQFF.

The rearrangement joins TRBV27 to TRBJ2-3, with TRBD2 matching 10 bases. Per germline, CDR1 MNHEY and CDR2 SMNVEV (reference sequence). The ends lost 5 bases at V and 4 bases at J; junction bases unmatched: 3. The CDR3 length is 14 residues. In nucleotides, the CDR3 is TGTGCCAGCAGTCCCAGCGGGGGGGCAGATACGCAGTATTTT. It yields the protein CASSPSGGADTQYF.